These 12 T cell receptor beta chains originate from one sample sequenced in a study of response to subunit inactivated influenza vaccine. One entry per CDR3 protein results from TCRdb running MiXCR on the RT-PCR reads. This sample has approximately 520,000 distinct CDR3 sequences; about 15% occur once, and the top ten carry less than 4%. The sample in question was CD4+ T cells sorted from PBMCs, obtained about 23 months after vaccination. Every receptor here comes from a man aged 50 to 75 who received an inactivated influenza vaccine.

This clonotype was counted many times. The chain uses TRBV12-3 or TRBV12-4 and TRBJ2-1, with 11 bases lining up with TRBD2. There are 16 residues in the CDR3. The trim removed 5 bases at V and 2 bases at J, leaving 5 bases unmatched. CDR3 sequence reads: CASSPLLAGAYNEQFF. CDR3 nucleotide sequence: TGTGCCAGCAGTCCCCTACTAGCGGGAGCCTACAATGAGCAGTTCTTC.

The chain is built from TRBV30 and TRBJ1-4, with 7 bases identical to TRBD1. The CDR3 spans 13 residues. With 4 bases clipped from V and 11 bases from J, the junction kept 10 bases outside the gene matches. Germline CDR1 and CDR2: GTSNPN and SVGIG (reference sequence). CDR3 in amino acids: CAWNEGQLGKLFF. DNA of the CDR3: TGTGCCTGGAACGAGGGACAGCTGGGGAAACTGTTTTTT.

The chain couples TRBV5-1 to TRBJ1-1, with unresolved D. Germline assignment: CDR1 SGHRS and CDR2 YFSETQ. V gave up 4 bases and J gave up 1 base, with 11 bases separating them. The CDR3 sequence is 14 residues long. The CDR3 coding sequence is TGCGCCAGCAGCAGAGACTGGGCGAACACTGAAGCTTTCTTT. Residues: CASSRDWANTEAFF.

This clonotype was seen repeatedly, ten times or more. The chain employs TRBV30 and TRBJ2-7, with 8 bases that match TRBD1. Germline-derived CDR1 and CDR2 are GTSNPN and SVGIG (reference sequence). This CDR3 is 14 amino acids long. The V gene end was trimmed by 0 bases and the J gene end by 3 bases; junction bases not matched to a gene: 4. CDR3 nucleotides: TGTGCCTGGAGTGTACTACAGGGGGGCTACGAGCAGTACTTC. This translates into CAWSVLQGGYEQYF.

The genes are TRBV20-1 and TRBJ1-1; perhaps TRBD1 as D (5 bases). Germline V gene sequence: CDR1 DFQATT, CDR2 SNEGSKA (reference sequence). The CDR3 spans 13 residues. V lost 8 bases to trimming and J lost 1 base, with 14 bases between them. CDR3 sequence reads: CSPSGTANTEAFF. CDR3 bases: TGCAGTCCATCCGGGACCGCGAACACTGAAGCTTTCTTT.

The V gene is TRBV24-1, the J gene TRBJ2-1; TRBD2 might be the D (5 bases). This CDR3 contains 16 residues. Trimming stripped 3 bases from V and 2 bases from J, with 13 bases between. Germline V gene data show CDR1 as KGHDR and CDR2 as SFDVKD. This CDR3 is CATSDRTAATYNEQFF. As DNA, the CDR3 is TGTGCCACCAGTGATCGGACTGCGGCGACCTACAATGAGCAGTTCTTC.

This clonotype has ten or more counts. This chain links TRBV7-2 with TRBJ2-6; D gene uncertain. The CDR3 length is 16 residues. Germline CDR1 is SGHTA and CDR2 is FQGNSA. Trimming took 5 bases from V and 0 from J, leaving 11 bases between them. This CDR3 reads CASSVGRYSGANVLTF. The DNA of the CDR3 is TGTGCCAGCAGCGTAGGACGGTACTCTGGGGCCAACGTCCTGACTTTC.

J is TRBJ2-1 and V is TRBV14; D possibly corresponds to TRBD1 (6 bases). V was pared by 3 bases and J by 3 bases, with 15 bases between. CDR3 length: 16 amino acids. Germline values: CDR1 SGHDN, CDR2 FVKESK. CDR3 sequence (DNA): TGTGCCAGCAGCCAGTTTTGGACAGTTAACTACAATGAGCAGTTCTTC. This gives the protein CASSQFWTVNYNEQFF.

This clonotype was detected only a few times. J is TRBJ1-1 and V is TRBV18; D perhaps matches TRBD1 (5 bases). Germline V gene sequence: CDR1 KGHSH, CDR2 LQKENI. V was clipped by 0 bases and J by 5 bases, with 13 bases between them. The CDR3 contains 15 residues. The CDR3 coding sequence is TGTGCCAGCTCACCACCGGGGGTCGGTGGAACTGAAGCTTTCTTT. This sequence encodes CASSPPGVGGTEAFF.

This clonotype has only a few counts. CDR3 DNA sequence: TGTGCCAGCACCCCCGGGACAGCACCTCAGCCCCAGCATTTT. The encoded protein is CASTPGTAPQPQHF. The V call is TRBV7-8, the J call TRBJ1-5; 7 bases map to TRBD1. V was clipped by 7 bases and J by 6 bases; unmatched bases: 9. This CDR3 has 14 amino acids. CDR1 is SGHVS, CDR2 FQNEAQ, per germline. The full variable domain, with the rest looked up from reference TRBV7-8 and TRBJ1-5, is GAGVSQSPRYKVAKRGQDVALRCDPISGHVSLFWYQQALGQGPEFLTYFQNEAQLDKSGLPSDRFFAERPEGSVSTLKIQRTQQEDSAVYLCASTPGTAPQPQHFGDGTRLSIL.

The CDR3 nucleotides are TGCGCCAGCAGCTTGGGGCAGCGACCTACTGAGCAGTACTTC. Translating gives CASSLGQRPTEQYF. The gene calls are TRBV5-1 and TRBJ2-7; D gene unclear. CDR1 SGHRS and CDR2 YFSETQ come from the germline V gene. The ends were cut back, 0 bases at V and 7 bases at J, with 14 bases in the middle. This CDR3 has 14 residues.

This clonotype showed up just a few times. V and J are TRBV24-1 and TRBJ2-5, with 7 bases fitting TRBD2. CDR3 length: 13 residues. In germline, CDR1 is KGHDR, CDR2 SFDVKD. V lost 6 bases, J lost 5 bases, and 5 bases stayed unmatched. CDR3 in amino acids: CATSSGDRETQYF. The DNA of the CDR3 is TGTGCCACCAGTAGCGGGGACCGGGAGACCCAGTACTTC.